The entry below gives a single TCR beta chain sequence along with its context. This record comes from a study of blood T cell repertoires in COVID-19. Background on the study: Italy, Spain and the United States were the sources of the convalescent and acute COVID-19 samples.

The method was immunoSEQ multiplex PCR; TCRdb's version includes in-frame clones alone and lacks a portion of them. The sample includes approximately 140,000 clones, over 75% of them seen just once. Germline CDR1 is LNHDA and CDR2 is SQIVND (reference sequence). Trimming took 3 bases from V and 9 from J; bases not matched to a gene: 6. This CDR3 contains 15 residues. The Seattle site enrolled patients during active infection and followed them longitudinally. The TCR comes from a woman aged 60 to 75 with COVID-19, enrolled during active disease. V usage is TRBV19 and J usage is TRBJ2-1, with 12 bases identical to TRBD2. Sequencing input: peripheral blood. This CDR3 reads CASSMASGGAGEQFF. CDR3 nucleotides: TGTGCCAGTAGTATGGCTAGCGGGGGGGCGGGTGAGCAGTTCTTC.